This T cell receptor (beta chain) was sequenced for a study of early T cells in non-severe SARS-CoV-2 infection. Background on the study: Unsorted whole-blood RNA was sequenced in bulk, leaving chains unpaired.

This clonotype was recorded many times. The V and J ends lost 3 bases and 4 bases respectively, with 12 bases between them. Germline loops: CDR1 MNHNS, CDR2 SASEGT. This CDR3 is 14 amino acids long. Researchers tagged individual cDNA molecules with unique molecular identifiers. TCRdb reprocessed the 5' RACE reads with MiXCR, giving one entry per CDR3 protein. This table has some 40,000 distinct CDR3 sequences, 5% to 6.5% appearing once. This material consisted of whole blood, taken at baseline. The chain uses TRBV6-1 and TRBJ1-1; tentatively, D is TRBD1 (6 bases). The origin of this receptor is an adult who was a healthcare worker with PCR-confirmed SARS-CoV-2 infection or an uninfected control (not recorded which). CDR3: CASSDKGVSTEAFF. The DNA of the CDR3 is TGTGCCAGCAGTGATAAGGGGGTAAGCACTGAAGCTTTCTTT.